This T cell receptor beta chain originates from a study of vaccination and CD4 T cells after COVID-19. About the research overall: A CEFX pool, an HIV-1 Nef pool, or else no peptide went into the control cultures.

The treatment is: roughly ten-day PBMC culture with coronavirus spike peptide pools or control peptides (ViraFEST assay). As regards this clonotype: The antigen remains undetermined.

Trimming removed 3 bases from V and 0 bases from J, with 14 bases in between. CDR1 and CDR2 (germline): LNHDA, SQIVND (reference sequence). This CDR3 contains 16 residues. Sequencing of DNA taken from cultured CD4+ T cells relied on the Oncomine TCR Beta short-read assay. TCRdb recomputed calls from the PCR reads with MiXCR, one row per CDR3 protein. This repertoire shows thousands of distinct CDR3 sequences, about a sixth found once; its top ten account for 15% to 20%. The V gene is TRBV19, the J gene TRBJ1-2, with TRBD1 as a possible D gene (5 bases). This receptor was obtained from a human donor who had recovered from COVID-19. Sequences were obtained from CD4+ T cells from blood, cultured in vitro. The CDR3 bases are TGTGCCAGTAGTATTGGGACCGGGAATGCTAACTATGGCTACACCTTC. Encoded protein: CASSIGTGNANYGYTF.